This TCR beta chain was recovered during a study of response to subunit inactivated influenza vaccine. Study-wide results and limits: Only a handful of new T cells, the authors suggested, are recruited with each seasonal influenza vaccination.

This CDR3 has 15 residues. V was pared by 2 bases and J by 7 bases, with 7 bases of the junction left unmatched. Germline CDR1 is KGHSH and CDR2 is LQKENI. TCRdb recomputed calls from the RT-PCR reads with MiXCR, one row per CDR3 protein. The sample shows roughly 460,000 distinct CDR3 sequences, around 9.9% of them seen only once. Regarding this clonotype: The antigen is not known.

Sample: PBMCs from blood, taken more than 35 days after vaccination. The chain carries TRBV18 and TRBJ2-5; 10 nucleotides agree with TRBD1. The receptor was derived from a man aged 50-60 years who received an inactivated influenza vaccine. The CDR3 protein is CASSPSGQGLRTQYF. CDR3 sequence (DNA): TGTGCCAGCTCACCATCGGGACAGGGGTTGCGGACCCAGTACTTC.